This entry concerns a single T cell receptor beta chain. Its antigen is undetermined. This sample was included in a study of OX40 agonist ivuxolimab in advanced cancers. Whole-study context: Participants could have had prior anti-PD-1, anti-PD-L1 or anti-CTLA-4 therapy, and about 37% had some. Whole-study results and caveats: Compared with CD4+, CD8+ T cells on average had more expanded clones.

CDR3 length: 16 residues. Germline assignment: CDR1 SNHLY and CDR2 FYNNEI. Trimming removed 4 bases from V and 1 base from J, with 15 bases in between. Only in-frame clones appear in the TCRdb table, and some are missing; sequencing was by immunoSEQ multiplex PCR. The sample records approximately 77,000 clones, 85% to 95% being singletons. Sample: CD4+ or CD8+ T cells sorted from blood, taken in a trial of the OX40 agonist ivuxolimab. The chain has TRBV2 and TRBJ2-3; D is unresolved. This receptor was obtained from an adult with an advanced solid tumor such as melanoma, head and neck, liver or kidney cancer. This chain's CDR3 is CASSATGGRGTDTQYF. The CDR3 DNA is TGTGCCAGCAGTGCCACCGGTGGCCGGGGCACAGATACGCAGTATTTT.